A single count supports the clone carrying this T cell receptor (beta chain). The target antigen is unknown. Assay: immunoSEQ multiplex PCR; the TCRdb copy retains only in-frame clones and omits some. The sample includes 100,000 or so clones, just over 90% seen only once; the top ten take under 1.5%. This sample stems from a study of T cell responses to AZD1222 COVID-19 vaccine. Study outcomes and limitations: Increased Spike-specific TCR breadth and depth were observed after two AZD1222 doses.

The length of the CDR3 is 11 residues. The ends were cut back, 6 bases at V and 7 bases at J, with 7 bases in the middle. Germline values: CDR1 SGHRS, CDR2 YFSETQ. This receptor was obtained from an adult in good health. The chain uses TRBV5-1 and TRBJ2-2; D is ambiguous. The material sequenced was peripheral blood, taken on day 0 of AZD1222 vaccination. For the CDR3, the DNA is TGCGCCAGCATGCTCAGCGGGGAGCTGTTTTTT. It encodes CASMLSGELFF.